The 28 T cell receptor beta chains presented below share a single source sample, sequenced in a study of shared clonotypes between healthy human individuals. The data were produced by immunoSEQ multiplex PCR, yet TCRdb's version contains in-frame clones alone and is incomplete. The sample carries roughly 1,500,000 clones, 95% to 99% recorded once. Material: naive CD4+ T cells sorted from blood. Subset defined: CD45RA+ positively selected. These receptors all stem from a young man in good health.

The chain has TRBV9 and TRBJ2-4, with 7 bases aligning to TRBD2. The CDR3 runs 17 residues. With 1 base clipped from V and 6 bases from J, the junction kept 13 bases outside the gene matches. The germline V gene has CDR1 SGDLS and CDR2 YYNGEE. The CDR3 loop reads CASSVSPGGIGVNIQYF. Written as DNA, the CDR3 is TGTGCCAGCAGCGTATCCCCGGGAGGCATCGGCGTAAACATTCAGTACTTC.

The chain combines TRBV18 with TRBJ1-2, with TRBD1 matching 7 bases. V shed 3 bases, J shed 5 bases, and the junction held 15 bases outside the gene matches. Germline V CDR1 and CDR2: KGHSH, LQKENI. The CDR3 loop spans 17 amino acids. Here the CDR3 reads CASSPLNIRRQGYGYTF. The CDR3 coding sequence is TGTGCCAGCTCACCGCTCAATATTCGTCGACAGGGATATGGCTACACCTTC.

Note on this clone: This same CDR3 is encoded by further DNA sequences in the sample. This chain connects TRBV2 to TRBJ2-1; D gene unclear. The V gene's germline CDR1 is SNHLY and CDR2 FYNNEI. This CDR3 has 11 amino acids. Trimming removed 4 bases at V and 4 bases at J, with 2 bases between. The CDR3 bases are TGTGCCAGCAGTGGGTACAATGAGCAGTTCTTC. This translates into CASSGYNEQFF. The entire variable domain, with the rest obtained from reference TRBV2 and TRBJ2-1, is as follows: EPEVTQTPSHQVTQMGQEVILRCVPISNHLYFYWYRQILGQKVEFLVSFYNNEISEKSEIFDDQFSVERPDGSNFTLKIRSTKLEDSAMYFCASSGYNEQFFGPGTRLTVL.

The chain has TRBV11-3 and TRBJ2-3; no definite D call. The CDR3 contains 15 residues. Germline-derived CDR1 and CDR2 are SGHNT and YENEEA. The V end was cut by 5 bases, the J end by 2 bases, with 14 bases between. This chain's CDR3 is CASSLGLGPTDTQYF. The CDR3 DNA reads TGTGCCAGCAGCCTGGGGTTAGGCCCCACAGATACGCAGTATTTT.

The rearrangement uses TRBV5-6 and TRBJ2-1, with 7 bases matching TRBD2. Germline V gives CDR1 SGHDT, CDR2 YYEEEE. This CDR3 contains 15 residues. The J segment lost 4 bases and the V segment lost 1 base, leaving 5 bases of the junction unmatched. The CDR3 loop is CASSLYGLGYNEQFF. For the CDR3, the DNA is TGTGCCAGCAGCTTGTATGGACTAGGGTACAATGAGCAGTTCTTC.

The rearrangement uses TRBV30 and TRBJ2-3, with TRBD1 as a possible D gene (7 bases). V dropped 1 base and J dropped 1 base, with 15 bases sitting between them. Germline V gene sequence: CDR1 GTSNPN, CDR2 SVGIG (reference sequence). CDR3 length: 16 amino acids. The CDR3 spells CAWSAHLRGGTDTQYF. CDR3 DNA: TGTGCCTGGAGTGCCCACCTCAGGGGGGGCACAGATACGCAGTATTTT.

Regarding this clone: The same CDR3 arises from other DNA sequences in this sample as well. The chain uses TRBV5-1 and TRBJ2-7, with D uncertain. Germline-derived CDR1 and CDR2 are SGHRS and YFSETQ. V dropped 0 bases and J dropped 6 bases, with 7 bases sitting between them. The CDR3 consists of 12 residues. CDR3 protein: CASSLGGREQYF. CDR3 bases: TGCGCCAGCAGCTTGGGGGGTCGCGAGCAGTACTTC.

The chain employs TRBV5-6 and TRBJ2-3, with a weak D call TRBD2 (5 bases). Germline loops: CDR1 SGHDT, CDR2 YYEEEE. V lost 4 bases and J lost 4, with 10 bases in between. CDR3 length: 13 residues. CDR3 DNA: TGTGCCAGCAGCCCCGGGATCGCAGATACGCAGTATTTT. It is translated as CASSPGIADTQYF.

This clone has a single count. V gene TRBV27 combines with J gene TRBJ2-5; D not resolved. The CDR3 length is 15 residues. V dropped 0 bases and J dropped 2 bases, with 10 bases sitting between them. Germline V CDR1 and CDR2: MNHEY, SMNVEV (reference sequence). The CDR3 spells CASSLSAPFQETQYF. The DNA of the CDR3 is TGTGCCAGCAGTTTATCGGCACCTTTTCAAGAGACCCAGTACTTC.

This clone was detected only once. The rearrangement joins TRBV4-3 to TRBJ2-2; weak D call: TRBD2 (5 bases). The CDR3 extends over 15 amino acids. The ends were cut back, 4 bases at V and 6 bases at J, with 15 bases in the middle. CDR1 is LGHNA and CDR2 is YSLEER in the germline V gene. This CDR3 is CASSPEGRGSGELFF. CDR3 DNA: TGCGCCAGCAGCCCTGAGGGCCGGGGATCCGGGGAGCTGTTTTTT.

This clone is a singleton in its sample. The chain couples TRBV5-4 to TRBJ2-1; 8 bases are a match to TRBD2. J lost 4 bases, V lost 4 bases, and 7 bases had no gene match. The CDR3 has 15 amino acids. Germline loops: CDR1 SGHNT, CDR2 YYREEE (reference sequence). CDR3 residues: CASSPREGQYNEQFF. The DNA of the CDR3 is TGTGCCAGCAGCCCCCGGGAGGGCCAATACAATGAGCAGTTCTTC.

In this sample, this clone turned up once. The rearrangement joins TRBV27 to TRBJ2-1; D uncertain. Per germline, CDR1 MNHEY and CDR2 SMNVEV (reference sequence). V was clipped by 3 bases and J by 7 bases, with 7 bases between them. The CDR3 is 12 amino acids. CDR3 in amino acids: CASSFARNEQFF. CDR3 nucleotides: TGTGCCAGCAGTTTTGCCAGGAATGAGCAGTTCTTC.

This clone was seen only once. This same CDR3 is encoded by further DNA sequences in the sample. V and J are TRBV28 and TRBJ2-7; D ambiguous. Germline CDR1 reads MDHEN; CDR2 reads SYDVKM. Deletions cut 3 bases from V and 3 bases from J, with 6 bases between. The CDR3 spans 12 residues. In DNA, the CDR3 is TGTGCCAGCAGTTTGACACGCTACGAGCAGTACTTC. Residues: CASSLTRYEQYF. Looking up the rest from reference TRBV28 and TRBJ2-7 gives the full variable domain: DVKVTQSSRYLVKRTGEKVFLECVQDMDHENMFWYRQDPGLGLRLIYFSYDVKMKEKGDIPEGYSVSREKKERFSLILESASTNQTSMYLCASSLTRYEQYFGPGTRLTVT.

V gene TRBV27 combines with J gene TRBJ2-7, with a possible D match to TRBD2 (5 bases). Germline CDR1 and CDR2: MNHEY and SMNVEV (reference sequence). V lost 7 bases and J lost 2, with 21 bases in between. The CDR3 is 16 residues long. Here the CDR3 DNA reads TGTGCCAGCAACCTAAAACCACCTAGCCCCACCTACGAGCAGTACTTC. Amino acid sequence: CASNLKPPSPTYEQYF.

V and J are TRBV5-1 and TRBJ1-2; 7 positions match TRBD1. V lost 0 bases to trimming and J lost 7 bases; unmatched junction nucleotides: 6. The CDR3 consists of 14 residues. Germline assignment: CDR1 SGHRS and CDR2 YFSETQ. CDR3 sequence (DNA): TGCGCCAGCAGCTTGGACCAGGGGGAGAGTGGCTACACCTTC. Residues: CASSLDQGESGYTF.

V usage is TRBV9 and J usage is TRBJ1-1; D not resolved. The CDR3 is made up of 15 amino acids. The V gene's germline CDR1 is SGDLS and CDR2 YYNGEE. Trimming took 4 bases from V and 1 from J, leaving 14 bases between them. CDR3 sequence: CASSPGGSRNTEAFF. The DNA of the CDR3 is TGTGCCAGCAGCCCGGGAGGGTCGCGGAACACTGAAGCTTTCTTT.

This chain links TRBV7-9 with TRBJ2-7, with D possibly matching TRBD1 (5 bases). The CDR3 runs to 13 residues. Trimming stripped 1 base from V and 2 bases from J, with 6 bases between. Germline V lookup: CDR1 SEHNR, CDR2 FQNEAQ (reference sequence). This chain's CDR3 is CASSLGTPYEQYF. The CDR3 DNA sequence: TGTGCCAGCAGCTTAGGGACACCCTACGAGCAGTACTTC.

This chain links TRBV9 with TRBJ1-1; a possible D gene is TRBD1 (6 bases). The CDR3 contains 17 residues. From germline, CDR1 is SGDLS and CDR2 YYNGEE. V was clipped by 0 bases and J by 1 base, with 16 bases between them. The CDR3 DNA is TGTGCCAGCAGCGTAGGGCCAGGGGCCCAACGGAACACTGAAGCTTTCTTT. It specifies CASSVGPGAQRNTEAFF.

The chain employs TRBV2 and TRBJ2-7, with D tentatively TRBD1 (6 bases). The V end lost 7 bases, the J end lost 1 base, and 11 bases lay between the germline ends. CDR3 length: 13 residues. CDR1 SNHLY and CDR2 FYNNEI come from the germline V gene. CDR3 amino acids: CASNGQMSYEQYF. Here the CDR3 DNA reads TGTGCCAGCAACGGACAGATGTCCTACGAGCAGTACTTC. Based on the CDR3 plus reference TRBV2 and TRBJ2-7, the full variable domain is EPEVTQTPSHQVTQMGQEVILRCVPISNHLYFYWYRQILGQKVEFLVSFYNNEISEKSEIFDDQFSVERPDGSNFTLKIRSTKLEDSAMYFCASNGQMSYEQYFGPGTRLTVT.

This clone appeared once. J is TRBJ2-7 and V is TRBV5-1; 15 bases match TRBD2. The CDR3 contains 17 residues. Trimming at V came to 4 bases and at J to 1 base, leaving 6 bases not matched to a gene. Per the germline V gene, CDR1 is SGHRS and CDR2 is YFSETQ. The CDR3 DNA reads TGCGCCAGCAGCCGGACTAGCGGGAGGGAAGGATCCTACGAGCAGTACTTC. Translating gives CASSRTSGREGSYEQYF.

CDR3 loop: CASSPVVAGLAAYNEQFF. As DNA, the CDR3 is TGCGCCAGCAGCCCGGTGGTGGCGGGACTAGCGGCCTACAATGAGCAGTTCTTC. The J gene is TRBJ2-1, the V gene TRBV5-1; 11 nucleotides line up with TRBD2. Germline assignment: CDR1 SGHRS and CDR2 YFSETQ. The CDR3 loop spans 18 amino acids. After removal of 4 bases from V and 2 bases from J, the junction contained 11 bases not matched to a gene.

J is TRBJ1-1 and V is TRBV14; D is ambiguous. The V gene's germline CDR1 is SGHDN and CDR2 FVKESK. The CDR3 loop spans 16 amino acids. V shed 0 bases and J shed 7 bases, with 18 bases lying between them. DNA for the CDR3: TGTGCCAGCAGCCAAGATCTTAGGCCGGGGAAGGGTGAAGCTTTCTTT. The encoded protein is CASSQDLRPGKGEAFF. The full variable domain, completed using reference TRBV14 and TRBJ1-1, is EAGVTQFPSHSVIEKGQTVTLRCDPISGHDNLYWYRRVMGKEIKFLLHFVKESKQDESGMPNNRFLAERTGGTYSTLKVQPAELEDSGVYFCASSQDLRPGKGEAFFGQGTRLTVV.

The rearrangement links TRBV2 to TRBJ1-5, with D perhaps TRBD1 (6 bases). The V gene's germline CDR1 is SNHLY and CDR2 FYNNEI. Trimming removed 6 bases from V and 7 bases from J, with 13 bases in between. The CDR3 sequence is 13 residues long. The CDR3 region is CASRPNRVQPQHF. CDR3 nucleotide sequence: TGTGCCAGCAGACCCAACAGGGTCCAGCCCCAGCATTTT.

The rearrangement uses TRBV5-1 and TRBJ2-1, with 10 bases fitting TRBD2. Trimming at V came to 1 base and at J to 15 bases, leaving 7 bases not matched to a gene. The CDR3 consists of 13 residues. Germline V CDR1 and CDR2: SGHRS, YFSETQ. The CDR3 DNA is TGCGCCAGCAGCTTGAAGCGGGAGGGCCTTAGGTTCTTC. Residues: CASSLKREGLRFF.

The chain couples TRBV9 to TRBJ2-7; TRBD2 matches at 7 bases. V shed 4 bases and J 2 bases; nucleotides not matched to a gene: 6. Germline V lookup: CDR1 SGDLS, CDR2 YYNGEE. This CDR3 comprises 14 residues. Written as DNA, the CDR3 is TGTGCCAGCAGCCGGGGCCGGGGGGCCTACGAGCAGTACTTC. Translating gives CASSRGRGAYEQYF.

Concerning this clone itself: The same CDR3 also results from other DNA sequences found in this sample. The V and J genes are TRBV15 and TRBJ2-7; D remains ambiguous. The V gene lost 0 bases and the J gene lost 4 bases, with 7 bases spanning the gap. Germline CDR1 reads LNHNV; CDR2 reads YYDKDF (reference sequence). The CDR3 covers 13 residues. The CDR3 region is CATSRDLSYEQYF. CDR3 DNA: TGTGCCACCAGCAGAGATCTCAGTTACGAGCAGTACTTC.

CDR3 nucleotides: TGTGCCACCAGCCAGAGGGGCTCGGGGCTTGTCGGAAGCTCTGGGGCCAACGTCCTGACTTTC. It is translated as CATSQRGSGLVGSSGANVLTF. The rearrangement joins TRBV15 to TRBJ2-6; D might be TRBD1 or TRBD2, each matching 5 bases. The V gene lost 5 bases and the J gene lost 0 bases, with 26 bases spanning the gap. This CDR3 comprises 21 residues. Germline V gene sequence: CDR1 LNHNV, CDR2 YYDKDF (reference sequence).

V is TRBV19 and J is TRBJ2-6; 9 bases map to TRBD1. The ends lost 5 bases at V and 2 bases at J; junction bases unmatched: 10. This CDR3 is 18 amino acids long. Germline V gene lookup returns CDR1 LNHDA and CDR2 SQIVND (reference sequence). CDR3 sequence reads: CASSFLRDRDPGANVLTF. For the CDR3, the DNA is TGTGCCAGTAGTTTTCTCCGGGACAGGGACCCTGGGGCCAACGTCCTGACTTTC.